These T cell receptor beta chains were read from a single sample in a study of OX40 agonist ivuxolimab in advanced cancers. Profiled with immunoSEQ multiplex PCR; TCRdb holds only in-frame clones, not every one. The sample contains approximately 82,000 clones, about 82% of which appear only once. The sequencing used CD4+ or CD8+ T cells sorted from blood, collected in a trial of the OX40 agonist ivuxolimab. The receptors were gathered from an adult with an advanced solid tumor such as melanoma, head and neck, liver or kidney cancer. CDR3s include the opening cysteine and the closing phenylalanine or tryptophan. Each record gives: D gene, J gene, V gene, clone size, CDR3 protein, CDR3 DNA. D genes are given only for firm matches. Clone sizes are given selectively: once, few, many, or a class where the clone is expanded.

. | TRBJ1-2 | TRBV29-1 | . | CSVATRGGYTF | TGCAGCGTTGCGACTCGAGGGGGCTACACCTTC
. | TRBJ2-1 | TRBV30 | . | CAWSVGGGNFF | .
. | TRBJ1-3 | TRBV11-2 | few | CASSLGRGGNTIYF | TGTGCCAGCAGCTTAGGACGGGGAGGAAACACCATATATTTT
. | TRBJ1-5 | TRBV4-2 | . | CASSQAGPYGNQPQHF | TGTGCCAGCAGCCAGGCCGGGCCCTATGGCAATCAGCCCCAGCATTTT
. | TRBJ1-5 | TRBV7-8 | . | CASSHGHQGNQPQHF | TGTGCCAGCAGCCATGGACACCAGGGGAATCAGCCCCAGCATTTT
. | TRBJ1-1 | TRBV19 | . | CASSIGAALEAFF | TGTGCCAGTAGTATAGGGGCAGCCCTTGAAGCTTTCTTT
. | TRBJ1-4 | TRBV4-1 | . | CASSPLPGDEKLFF | TGCGCCAGCAGCCCCCTCCCGGGGGATGAAAAACTGTTTTTT
. | TRBJ2-7 | TRBV5-5 | . | CASTFFAGTPSYEQYF | TGTGCCAGCACCTTCTTCGCCGGGACTCCTTCCTACGAGCAGTACTTC
TRBD2 | TRBJ2-2 | TRBV9 | once | CASSVAAGATGELFF | TGTGCCAGCAGCGTAGCAGCGGGAGCCACCGGGGAGCTGTTTTTT
. | TRBJ1-2 | TRBV4-1 | . | CASSQDKQVNYGYTF | TGCGCCAGCAGCCAAGATAAGCAGGTTAACTATGGCTACACCTTC
TRBD2 | TRBJ2-1 | TRBV15 | . | CATSRGSSGHEQFF | TGTGCCACCAGCAGAGGATCTAGCGGTCATGAGCAGTTCTTC
TRBD2 | TRBJ2-2 | TRBV5-1 | . | CASSLAGGRTGELFF | TGCGCCAGCAGCTTAGCGGGAGGGCGGACCGGGGAGCTGTTTTTT
. | TRBJ1-1 | TRBV7-9 | . | CASSLVTEAFF | TGTGCCAGCAGCTTAGTCACTGAAGCTTTCTTT
. | TRBJ2-1 | TRBV6-1 | . | CASSELHEQFF | TGTGCCAGCAGTGAATTGCATGAGCAGTTCTTC
TRBD1 | TRBJ1-1 | TRBV19 | . | CASNDPGQGITEAFF | TGTGCCAGTAACGACCCCGGACAGGGAATAACTGAAGCTTTCTTT
. | TRBJ2-4 | TRBV4-3 | . | CASSQGPLQYF | TGCGCCAGCAGCCAAGGACCGCTTCAGTACTTC
. | TRBJ1-1 | TRBV10-3 | . | CATLGTGQEAFF | TGTGCCACCCTAGGCACAGGCCAGGAAGCTTTCTTT
. | TRBJ1-1 | TRBV5-5 | . | CASSLQGAGWTEAFF | TGTGCCAGCAGCTTACAAGGGGCTGGGTGGACTGAAGCTTTCTTT
. | TRBJ2-5 | TRBV29-1 | . | CSVVGNGAETQYF | TGCAGCGTTGTCGGGAATGGGGCGGAGACCCAGTACTTC
TRBD1 | TRBJ1-4 | TRBV18 | . | CASSPGTGVNEKLFF | TGTGCCAGCTCACCAGGGACAGGGGTGAATGAAAAACTGTTTTTT
. | TRBJ1-1 | TRBV28 | few | CASSSQGREAFF | TGTGCCAGCAGTTCCCAGGGGAGGGAAGCTTTCTTT
. | TRBJ2-3 | TRBV5-1 | . | CASSPGTTPTDTQYF | TGCGCCAGCAGTCCCGGGACGACCCCCACAGATACGCAGTATTTT
TRBD1 | TRBJ2-7 | TRBV5-1 | . | CASSSNRQGGSYEQYF | TGCGCCAGCAGCTCGAATAGACAGGGTGGGAGCTACGAGCAGTACTTC
TRBD1 | TRBJ1-3 | TRBV5-1 | . | CASSFGQGSSGNTIYF | TGCGCCAGCAGCTTCGGACAGGGGAGCTCTGGAAACACCATATATTTT
. | TRBJ2-1 | TRBV5-1 | . | CASSRPAGGNEQFF | TGCGCCAGCAGCCGGCCCGCCGGAGGCAATGAGCAGTTCTTC
. | TRBJ2-2 | TRBV11-2 | . | CASSFRDSIGEDGELFF | TGTGCCAGCAGCTTCAGGGACTCAATCGGGGAGGACGGGGAGCTGTTTTTT
. | TRBJ2-7 | TRBV19 | few | CASSTGAGSPYEQYF | TGTGCCAGTAGTACCGGGGCAGGTAGTCCCTACGAGCAGTACTTC
. | TRBJ1-2 | TRBV30 | . | CAWDASGDGYTF | TGTGCCTGGGACGCGTCAGGGGATGGCTACACCTTC
TRBD1 | TRBJ2-1 | TRBV11-2 | . | CASSLGGTGGENEQFF | TGTGCCAGCAGCTTAGGAGGGACAGGGGGCGAGAATGAGCAGTTCTTC
. | TRBJ1-1 | TRBV5-1 | . | CASSRLGGNTEAFF | TGCGCCAGCAGCCGGCTGGGGGGGAACACTGAAGCTTTCTTT
. | TRBJ1-1 | TRBV19 | . | CASSEKDKALRNTEAFF | TGTGCCAGTAGTGAAAAGGATAAAGCTCTCCGTAACACTGAAGCTTTCTTT
. | TRBJ2-7 | TRBV6-5 | . | CASRGRSPSKQYF | TGTGCCAGCAGGGGACGGAGCCCTTCCAAGCAGTACTTC
. | TRBJ2-3 | TRBV7-9 | . | CASSSATVSSTDTQYF | TGTGCCAGCAGCTCCGCGACAGTCTCTAGCACAGATACGCAGTATTTT
. | TRBJ2-1 | TRBV5-6 | . | CASSYRAKGSEQFF | TGTGCCAGCAGCTATAGGGCCAAGGGGTCTGAGCAGTTCTTC
. | TRBJ2-6 | TRBV4-3 | . | CASSQDLGSSFSGANVLTF | TGCGCCAGCAGCCAAGATCTCGGGTCCTCCTTTTCTGGGGCCAACGTCCTGACTTTC
. | TRBJ1-4 | TRBV6-7 | . | CASVGRGVTEGIGEKLFF | TGTGCCAGCGTGGGGCGGGGGGTCACGGAGGGCATAGGAGAAAAACTGTTTTTT
. | TRBJ2-7 | TRBV9 | once | CASSVGRGRVSDYEQYF | TGTGCCAGCAGCGTAGGACGGGGCAGGGTGTCGGACTACGAGCAGTACTTC
TRBD1 | TRBJ2-7 | TRBV11-3 | . | CASSWRQGVWYEQYF | TGTGCCAGCAGCTGGCGACAGGGTGTATGGTACGAGCAGTACTTC
. | TRBJ2-7 | TRBV7-8 | . | CASSLSGLYEQYF | TGTGCCAGCAGCTTATCCGGGCTCTACGAGCAGTACTTC
. | TRBJ2-2 | TRBV5-6 | . | CASRPKPSRDTGELFF | TGTGCCAGCAGACCTAAACCGTCTAGGGACACCGGGGAGCTGTTTTTT
. | TRBJ2-5 | TRBV5-4 | . | CASSPAGGGRETQYF | TGTGCCAGCAGCCCTGCGGGCGGGGGCCGGGAGACCCAGTACTTC